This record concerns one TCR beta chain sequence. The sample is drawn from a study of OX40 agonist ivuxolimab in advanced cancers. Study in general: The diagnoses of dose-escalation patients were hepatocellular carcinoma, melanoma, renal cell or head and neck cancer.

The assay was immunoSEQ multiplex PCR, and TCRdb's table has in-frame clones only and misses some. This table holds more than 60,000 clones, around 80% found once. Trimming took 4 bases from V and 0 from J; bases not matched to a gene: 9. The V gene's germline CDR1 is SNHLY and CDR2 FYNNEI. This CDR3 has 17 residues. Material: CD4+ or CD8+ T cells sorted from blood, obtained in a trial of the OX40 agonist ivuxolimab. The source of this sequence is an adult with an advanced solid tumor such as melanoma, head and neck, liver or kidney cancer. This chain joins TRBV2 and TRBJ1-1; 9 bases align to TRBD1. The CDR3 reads CASSGDRDRDMNTEAFF. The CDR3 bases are TGTGCCAGCAGTGGAGACCGGGACAGGGATATGAACACTGAAGCTTTCTTT. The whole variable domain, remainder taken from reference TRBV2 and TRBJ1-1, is EPEVTQTPSHQVTQMGQEVILRCVPISNHLYFYWYRQILGQKVEFLVSFYNNEISEKSEIFDDQFSVERPDGSNFTLKIRSTKLEDSAMYFCASSGDRDRDMNTEAFFGQGTRLTVV.